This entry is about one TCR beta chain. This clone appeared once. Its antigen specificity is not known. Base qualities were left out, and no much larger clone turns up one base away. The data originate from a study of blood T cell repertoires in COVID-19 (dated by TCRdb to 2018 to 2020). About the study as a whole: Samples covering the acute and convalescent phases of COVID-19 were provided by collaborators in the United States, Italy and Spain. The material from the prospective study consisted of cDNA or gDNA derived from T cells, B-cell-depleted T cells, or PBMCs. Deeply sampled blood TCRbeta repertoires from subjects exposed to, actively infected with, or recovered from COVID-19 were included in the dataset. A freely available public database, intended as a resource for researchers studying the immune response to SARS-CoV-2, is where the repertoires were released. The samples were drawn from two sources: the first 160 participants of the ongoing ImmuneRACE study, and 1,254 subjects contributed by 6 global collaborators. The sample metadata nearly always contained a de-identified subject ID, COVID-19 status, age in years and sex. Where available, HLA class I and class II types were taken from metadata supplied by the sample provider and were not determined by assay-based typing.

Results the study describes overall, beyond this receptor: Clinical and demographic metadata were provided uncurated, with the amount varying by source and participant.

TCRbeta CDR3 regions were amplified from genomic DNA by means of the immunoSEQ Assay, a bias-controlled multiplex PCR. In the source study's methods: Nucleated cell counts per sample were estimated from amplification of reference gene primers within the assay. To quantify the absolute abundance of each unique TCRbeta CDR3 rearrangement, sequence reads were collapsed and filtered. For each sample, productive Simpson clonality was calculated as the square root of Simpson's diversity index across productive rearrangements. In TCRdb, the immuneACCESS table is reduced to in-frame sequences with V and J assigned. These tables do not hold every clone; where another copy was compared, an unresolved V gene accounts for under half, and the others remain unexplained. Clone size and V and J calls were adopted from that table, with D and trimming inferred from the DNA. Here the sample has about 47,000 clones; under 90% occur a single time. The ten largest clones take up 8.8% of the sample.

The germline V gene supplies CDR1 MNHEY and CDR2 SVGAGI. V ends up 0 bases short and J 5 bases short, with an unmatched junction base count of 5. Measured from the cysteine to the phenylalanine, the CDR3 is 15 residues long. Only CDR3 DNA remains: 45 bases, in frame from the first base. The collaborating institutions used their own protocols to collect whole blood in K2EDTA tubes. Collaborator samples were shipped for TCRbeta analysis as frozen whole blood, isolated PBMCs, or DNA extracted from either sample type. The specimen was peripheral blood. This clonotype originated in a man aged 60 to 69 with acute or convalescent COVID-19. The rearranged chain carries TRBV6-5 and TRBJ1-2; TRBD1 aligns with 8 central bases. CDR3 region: CASSYSVRQGYGYTF. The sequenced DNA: TGTGCCAGCAGTTACTCGGTCCGACAGGGGTATGGCTACACCTTC.